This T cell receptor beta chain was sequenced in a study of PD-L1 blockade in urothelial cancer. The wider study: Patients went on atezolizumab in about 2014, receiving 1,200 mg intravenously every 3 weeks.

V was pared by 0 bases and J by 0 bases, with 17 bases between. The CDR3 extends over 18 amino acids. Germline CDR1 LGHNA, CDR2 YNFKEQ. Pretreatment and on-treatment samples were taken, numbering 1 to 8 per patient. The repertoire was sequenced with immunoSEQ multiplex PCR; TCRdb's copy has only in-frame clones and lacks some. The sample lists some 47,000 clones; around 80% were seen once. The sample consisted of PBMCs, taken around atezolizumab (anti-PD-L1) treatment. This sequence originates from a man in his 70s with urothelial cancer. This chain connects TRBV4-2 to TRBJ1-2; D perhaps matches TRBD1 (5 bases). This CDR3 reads CASSQDGGIGPTNYGYTF. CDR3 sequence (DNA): TGTGCCAGCAGCCAAGATGGGGGGATCGGACCCACTAACTATGGCTACACCTTC.